This T cell receptor (beta chain) was observed in a study of shared clonotypes between healthy human individuals. Study context: Contributing individuals were a couple of females and a few males aged 18 to 49.

With respect to this clone: Its target is not known.

Trimming removed 3 bases at V and 7 bases at J, with 11 bases between. From germline, CDR1 is SGHNT and CDR2 YYREEE (reference sequence). CDR3 size: 13 residues. Researchers partitioned CD4+ cells into CD45RA+ naive and CD45RA-negative memory subsets. The study's findings and limits: What naive subsets generally showed was a larger estimated richness than memory subsets showed. Rarefaction demonstrated incomplete sorted-subset sequencing despite large depth.

Clones were read by immunoSEQ multiplex PCR, and TCRdb kept only the in-frame ones, dropping some. This sample has 2.3 million or so clones, with approximately 95% found just once. The source is a man younger than 35 in good health. Some clones in this sample may be carry-over from other donors' samples. The gene calls are TRBV5-4 and TRBJ2-1; D unresolved. The sequencing input was naive CD4+ T cells from PBMCs. The subset is: CD45RA+ positively selected. The CDR3 region is CASSSYALNEQFF. The CDR3 DNA reads TGTGCCAGCAGCTCCTACGCCCTAAATGAGCAGTTCTTC. Full variable domain (outside the CDR3, taken from reference TRBV5-4 and TRBJ2-1): ETGVTQSPTHLIKTRGQQVTLRCSSQSGHNTVSWYQQALGQGPQFIFQYYREEENGRGNFPPRFSGLQFPNYSSELNVNALELDDSALYLCASSSYALNEQFFGPGTRLTVL.